The 27 T cell receptor beta chains below were found in one sample sequenced in a study of monozygotic twins with inflammatory bowel disease. TCRdb re-analyzed the 5' RACE reads; it lists each CDR3 protein once, without DNA. The sample is made up of around 400,000 distinct CDR3 sequences, and the top ten hold 2% to 3% of it. Sequences were obtained from blood. The receptor source for this set is a human donor with ulcerative colitis or Crohn's disease, or a healthy co-twin of an affected twin (not recorded which).

The chain has TRBV10-3 and TRBJ1-3. The CDR3 loop spans 17 amino acids. Germline assignment: CDR1 ENHRY and CDR2 SYGVKD. Here the CDR3 reads CAISDPREGDPGNTIYF.

The chain carries TRBV5-1 and TRBJ2-5; TCRdb lists TRBD1, though no DNA is available to test this call. Per the germline V gene, CDR1 is SGHRS and CDR2 is YFSETQ. The CDR3 consists of 17 residues. This CDR3 reads CASSWTSGRGGQETQYF.

The CDR3 spells CSVVGKTRGRYNEQFF. The V call is TRBV29-1, the J call TRBJ2-1; the TRBD2 assignment by TCRdb is unverifiable without DNA. Germline values: CDR1 SQVTM, CDR2 ANQGSEA. CDR3 size: 16 residues.

The gene calls are TRBV2 and TRBJ2-7; the D gene TCRdb calls, TRBD2, cannot be checked with no DNA. The CDR3 consists of 16 residues. Germline V gene lookup returns CDR1 SNHLY and CDR2 FYNNEI. The CDR3 protein is CASRAGTSGRINEQYF.

This chain links TRBV5-1 with TRBJ2-5; the TCRdb call, TRBD2, lacks DNA for checking. The CDR3 length is 15 residues. CDR1 is SGHRS, CDR2 YFSETQ, per germline. This CDR3 reads CASKPGLVSQETQYF.

V and J are TRBV27 and TRBJ2-3. The CDR3 sequence is 13 residues long. From germline, CDR1 is MNHEY and CDR2 SMNVEV (reference sequence). CDR3 region: CASSFAYTDTQYF.

The chain links TRBV9 to TRBJ2-7. Germline values: CDR1 SGDLS, CDR2 YYNGEE. The CDR3 has 14 residues. CDR3 residues: CASSVASGEYEQYF.

The rearrangement links TRBV20-1 to TRBJ1-1; as DNA is missing, the TRBD1 call by TCRdb cannot be tested. There are 12 residues in the CDR3. Germline CDR1 reads DFQATT; CDR2 reads SNEGSKA (reference sequence). The CDR3 is CSVQGQWTEAFF.

This chain links TRBV12-3 or TRBV12-4 with TRBJ2-3; as DNA is missing, the TRBD2 call by TCRdb cannot be tested. The CDR3 spans 15 residues. The CDR3 reads CASSPRLAGADTQYF.

The V gene is TRBV5-4, the J gene TRBJ2-2; without DNA, the TCRdb call of TRBD1 cannot be checked. CDR3 size: 14 residues. Germline V gene lookup returns CDR1 SGHNT and CDR2 YYREEE (reference sequence). The CDR3 loop is CASKGLGDTGELFF.

The chain recombines TRBV5-8 with TRBJ1-1; without DNA, the TCRdb call of TRBD1 cannot be checked. Germline lookup yields CDR1 SGHTS and CDR2 YDEGEE. The CDR3 runs 17 residues. CDR3 sequence: CASSLPLTPTGGTEAFF.

V and J are TRBV7-2 and TRBJ1-5; TCRdb's assignment of TRBD1 cannot be checked, as there is no DNA. This CDR3 region has 17 residues. In germline, CDR1 is SGHTA, CDR2 FQGNSA. The CDR3 here is CASSLVGSGMGNQPQHF.

The chain employs TRBV3-1 and TRBJ1-6; without DNA, the TCRdb call of TRBD1 cannot be checked. The CDR3 has 15 amino acids. Germline CDR1 is LGHDT and CDR2 is YNNKEL (reference sequence). CDR3 amino acids: CASSLLGTDNSPLHF.

This chain joins TRBV5-1 and TRBJ2-7; TCRdb gives TRBD1 as the D gene, but with no DNA this cannot be confirmed. Germline V gives CDR1 SGHRS, CDR2 YFSETQ. The CDR3 runs to 15 residues. This CDR3 reads CASSTSTGNLWEQYF. Drawing the rest from reference TRBV5-1 and TRBJ2-7, the complete variable domain is KAGVTQTPRYLIKTRGQQVTLSCSPISGHRSVSWYQQTPGQGLQFLFEYFSETQRNKGNFPGRFSGRQFSNSRSEMNVSTLELGDSALYLCASSTSTGNLWEQYFGPGTRLTVT.

This chain links TRBV6-1 with TRBJ2-5; the TCRdb D gene call, TRBD2, has no DNA to confirm it. The CDR3 extends over 15 amino acids. Germline V gene sequence: CDR1 MNHNS, CDR2 SASEGT. CDR3 loop: CASSEESGRGETQHF.

The chain carries TRBV7-7 and TRBJ2-3; as DNA is missing, the TRBD2 call by TCRdb cannot be tested. The CDR3 sequence is 15 residues long. Germline CDR1 reads SSHAT; CDR2 reads FNYEAQ (reference sequence). The CDR3 sequence: CASSFSGALTDTQYF.

V and J are TRBV11-1 and TRBJ2-2. The CDR3 is made up of 15 amino acids. Germline V gives CDR1 SGHAT, CDR2 FQDESV (reference sequence). The CDR3 is CASSLVLAAAGELFF.

This chain links TRBV14 with TRBJ1-5; TCRdb indicates TRBD1, and absent DNA this call remains unverified. CDR1 is SGHDN, CDR2 FVKESK, per germline. The CDR3 loop spans 16 amino acids. CDR3: CASSQGTDYSNQPQHF.

The rearrangement uses TRBV20-1 and TRBJ2-3; TCRdb designates TRBD1, a call that cannot be tested without DNA. Germline V gene sequence: CDR1 DFQATT, CDR2 SNEGSKA (reference sequence). The CDR3 extends over 15 amino acids. The CDR3 here is CSTNPGGSTTDTQYF.

This chain uses TRBV5-4 with TRBJ2-5; TCRdb's assignment of TRBD1 cannot be checked, as there is no DNA. Germline CDR1 is SGHNT and CDR2 is YYREEE (reference sequence). CDR3 size: 14 residues. The CDR3 loop is CASSLRGTQETQYF.

The rearrangement links TRBV27 to TRBJ1-2; TCRdb designates TRBD1, a call that cannot be tested without DNA. This CDR3 is built from 17 residues. Per germline, CDR1 MNHEY and CDR2 SMNVEV (reference sequence). CDR3 residues: CASRKGDRFQGLEGYTF.

The V and J genes are TRBV30 and TRBJ2-5; TCRdb selects TRBD2, and the lack of DNA leaves this call unchecked. Germline CDR1 GTSNPN, CDR2 SVGIG (reference sequence). The CDR3 totals 14 residues. The CDR3 protein is CACPFKEGGETQYF.

The V gene is TRBV5-1, the J gene TRBJ2-3; TCRdb proposes TRBD2, but this gene call is untestable without DNA. The CDR3 is made up of 17 amino acids. Germline assignment: CDR1 SGHRS and CDR2 YFSETQ. The chain's CDR3 is CASSLDASGRDTDTQYF.

The V gene is TRBV15, the J gene TRBJ2-5. The CDR3 has 12 residues. CDR1 is LNHNV and CDR2 is YYDKDF in the germline V gene (reference sequence). The CDR3 here is CATSRYRETQYF.

The gene calls are TRBV10-3 and TRBJ1-1; TCRdb's assignment of TRBD1 cannot be checked, as there is no DNA. The germline V gene encodes CDR1 ENHRY and CDR2 SYGVKD. This CDR3 has 12 residues. The CDR3 sequence: CAISEGDTEAFF.

The V call is TRBV6-6, the J call TRBJ2-2; TCRdb selects TRBD1, and the lack of DNA leaves this call unchecked. Per the germline V gene, CDR1 is MNHNY and CDR2 is SVGAGI (reference sequence). The CDR3 extends over 14 amino acids. The CDR3 is CASSFTGSTGELFF.

This chain joins TRBV11-2 and TRBJ1-3; TCRdb designates TRBD1, a call that cannot be tested without DNA. Per germline, CDR1 SGHAT and CDR2 FQNNGV. The CDR3 runs 17 residues. The CDR3 protein is CASSFYGGTNSGNTIYF.